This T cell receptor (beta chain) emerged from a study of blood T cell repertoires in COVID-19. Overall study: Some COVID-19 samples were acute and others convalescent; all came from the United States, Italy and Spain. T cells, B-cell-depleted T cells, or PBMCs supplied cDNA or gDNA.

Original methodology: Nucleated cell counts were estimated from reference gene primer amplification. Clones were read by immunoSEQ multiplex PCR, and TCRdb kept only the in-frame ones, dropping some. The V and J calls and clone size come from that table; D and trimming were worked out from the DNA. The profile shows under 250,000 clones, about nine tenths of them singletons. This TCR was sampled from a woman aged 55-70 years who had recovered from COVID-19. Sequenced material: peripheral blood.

The CDR3 nucleotides read TGTGCCAGCAGCCCAGGGGGGATTAACTATGGCTACACCTTC. Residues: CASSPGGINYGYTF. J is TRBJ1-2 and V is TRBV7-9, with TRBD1 identical over 7 bases. The J segment lost 1 base and the V segment lost 5 bases, leaving 4 bases of the junction unmatched. Germline loops: CDR1 SEHNR, CDR2 FQNEAQ (reference sequence). The CDR3 is made up of 14 amino acids.